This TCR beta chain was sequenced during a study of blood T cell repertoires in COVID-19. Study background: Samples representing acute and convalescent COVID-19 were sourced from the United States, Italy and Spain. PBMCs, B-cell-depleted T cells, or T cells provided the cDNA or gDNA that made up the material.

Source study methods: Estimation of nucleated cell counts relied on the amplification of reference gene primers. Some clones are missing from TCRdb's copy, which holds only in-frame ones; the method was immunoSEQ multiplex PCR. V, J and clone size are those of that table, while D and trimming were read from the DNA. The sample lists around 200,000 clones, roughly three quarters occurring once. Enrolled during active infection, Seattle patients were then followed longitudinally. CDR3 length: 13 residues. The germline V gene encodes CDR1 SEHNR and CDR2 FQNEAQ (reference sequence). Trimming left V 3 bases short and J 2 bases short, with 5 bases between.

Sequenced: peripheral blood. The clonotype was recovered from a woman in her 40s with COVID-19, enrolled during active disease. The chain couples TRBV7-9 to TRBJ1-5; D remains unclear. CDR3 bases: TGTGCCAGCAGCTTCGAGGGCAATCAGCCCCAGCATTTT. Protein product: CASSFEGNQPQHF.